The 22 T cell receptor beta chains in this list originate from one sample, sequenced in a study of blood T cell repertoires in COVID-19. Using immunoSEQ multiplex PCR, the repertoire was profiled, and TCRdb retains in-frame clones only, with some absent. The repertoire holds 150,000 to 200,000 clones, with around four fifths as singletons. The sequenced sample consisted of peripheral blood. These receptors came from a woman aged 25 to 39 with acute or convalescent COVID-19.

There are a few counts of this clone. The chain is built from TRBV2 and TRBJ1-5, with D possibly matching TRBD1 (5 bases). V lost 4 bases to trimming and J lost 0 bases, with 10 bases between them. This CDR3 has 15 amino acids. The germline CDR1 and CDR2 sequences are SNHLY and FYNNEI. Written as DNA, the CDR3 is TGTGCCAGCAGTGCAGGGTCCCATAGCAATCAGCCCCAGCATTTT. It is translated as CASSAGSHSNQPQHF.

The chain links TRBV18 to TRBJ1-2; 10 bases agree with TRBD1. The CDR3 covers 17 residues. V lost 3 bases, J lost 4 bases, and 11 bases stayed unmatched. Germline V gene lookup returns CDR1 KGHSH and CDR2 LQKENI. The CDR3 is CASSPGGQGPIVYGYTF. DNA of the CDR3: TGTGCCAGCTCACCCGGGGGACAGGGGCCGATCGTCTATGGCTACACCTTC.

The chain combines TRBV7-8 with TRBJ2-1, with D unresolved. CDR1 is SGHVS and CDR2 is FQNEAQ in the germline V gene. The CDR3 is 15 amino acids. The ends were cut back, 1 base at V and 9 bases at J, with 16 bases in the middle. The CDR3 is CASSLGPASSTEQFF. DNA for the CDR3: TGTGCCAGCAGCTTAGGCCCAGCTAGTTCGACTGAGCAGTTCTTC.

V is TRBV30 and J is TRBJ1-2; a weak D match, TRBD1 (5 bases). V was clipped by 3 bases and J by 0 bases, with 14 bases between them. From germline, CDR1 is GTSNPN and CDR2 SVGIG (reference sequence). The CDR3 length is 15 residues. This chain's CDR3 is CAWSQSRTSNYGYTF. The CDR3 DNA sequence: TGTGCCTGGAGCCAGTCCAGGACATCTAACTATGGCTACACCTTC.

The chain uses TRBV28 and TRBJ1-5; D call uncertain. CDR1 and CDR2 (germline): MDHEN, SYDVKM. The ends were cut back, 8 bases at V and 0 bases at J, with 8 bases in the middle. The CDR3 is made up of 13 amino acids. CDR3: CASGGLSNQPQHF. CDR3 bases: TGTGCCAGCGGTGGCCTTAGCAATCAGCCCCAGCATTTT. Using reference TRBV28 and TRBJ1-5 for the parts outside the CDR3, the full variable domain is DVKVTQSSRYLVKRTGEKVFLECVQDMDHENMFWYRQDPGLGLRLIYFSYDVKMKEKGDIPEGYSVSREKKERFSLILESASTNQTSMYLCASGGLSNQPQHFGDGTRLSIL.

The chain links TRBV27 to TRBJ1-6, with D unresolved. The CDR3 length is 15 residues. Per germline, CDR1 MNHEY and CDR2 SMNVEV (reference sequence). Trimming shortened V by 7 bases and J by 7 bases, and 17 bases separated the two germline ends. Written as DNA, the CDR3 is TGTGCCAGCACCTCTGACAAAGGGAGGAATTCACCCCTCCACTTT. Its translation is CASTSDKGRNSPLHF.

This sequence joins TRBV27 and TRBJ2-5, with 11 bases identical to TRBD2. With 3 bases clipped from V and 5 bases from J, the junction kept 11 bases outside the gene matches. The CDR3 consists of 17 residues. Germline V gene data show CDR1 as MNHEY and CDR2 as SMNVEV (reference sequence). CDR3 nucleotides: TGTGCCAGCAGTTTTGCACCACTGACTAGCGGGGTGGAGACCCAGTACTTC. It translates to CASSFAPLTSGVETQYF.

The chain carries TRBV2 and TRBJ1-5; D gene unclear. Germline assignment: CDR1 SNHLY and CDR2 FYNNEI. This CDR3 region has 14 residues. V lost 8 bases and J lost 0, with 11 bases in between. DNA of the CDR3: TGTGCCAGCGCTATGAGAGATAGCAATCAGCCCCAGCATTTT. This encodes CASAMRDSNQPQHF.

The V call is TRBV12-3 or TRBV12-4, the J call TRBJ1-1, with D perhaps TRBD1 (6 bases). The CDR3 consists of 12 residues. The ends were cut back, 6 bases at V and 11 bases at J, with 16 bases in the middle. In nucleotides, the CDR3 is TGTGCCAGCAGCCCAGGACAGACTGGTGCTTTCTTT. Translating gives CASSPGQTGAFF.

The CDR3 coding sequence is TGTGCCACCAGTGATTTTAGAGCGGGAGAAATGAATGAGCAGTTCTTC. Translation gives CATSDFRAGEMNEQFF. The chain joins TRBV24-1 to TRBJ2-1; 8 bases are a match to TRBD2. CDR3 length: 16 amino acids. V was clipped by 1 base and J by 7 bases; unmatched bases: 8. Germline V gene data show CDR1 as KGHDR and CDR2 as SFDVKD.

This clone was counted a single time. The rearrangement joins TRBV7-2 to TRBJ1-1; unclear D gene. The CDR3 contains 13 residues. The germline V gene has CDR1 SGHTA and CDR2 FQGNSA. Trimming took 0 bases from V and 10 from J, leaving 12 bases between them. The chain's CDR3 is CASSLASAGVAFF. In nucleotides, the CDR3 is TGTGCCAGCAGCTTAGCTTCGGCGGGTGTAGCTTTCTTT. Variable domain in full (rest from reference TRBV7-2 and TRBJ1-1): GAGVSQSPSNKVTEKGKDVELRCDPISGHTALYWYRQSLGQGLEFLIYFQGNSAPDKSGLPSDRFSAERTGGSVSTLTIQRTQQEDSAVYLCASSLASAGVAFFGQGTRLTVV.

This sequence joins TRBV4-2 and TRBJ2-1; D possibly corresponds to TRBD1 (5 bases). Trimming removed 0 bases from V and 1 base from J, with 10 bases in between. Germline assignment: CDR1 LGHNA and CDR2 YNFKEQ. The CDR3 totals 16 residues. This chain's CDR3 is CASSQDRGESYNEQFF. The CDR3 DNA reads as TGTGCCAGCAGCCAAGATAGGGGCGAATCCTACAATGAGCAGTTCTTC.

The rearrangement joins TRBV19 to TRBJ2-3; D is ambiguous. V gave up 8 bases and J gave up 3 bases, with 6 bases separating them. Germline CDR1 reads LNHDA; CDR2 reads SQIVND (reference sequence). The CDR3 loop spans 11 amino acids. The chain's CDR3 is CASSVTDTQYF. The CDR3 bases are TGTGCCAGTTCGGTTACAGATACGCAGTATTTT.

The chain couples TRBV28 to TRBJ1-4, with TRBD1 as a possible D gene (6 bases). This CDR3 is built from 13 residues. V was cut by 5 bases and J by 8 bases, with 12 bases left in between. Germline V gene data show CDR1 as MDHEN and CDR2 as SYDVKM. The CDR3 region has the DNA TGTGCCAGCAGTGTACAGGGTCGGGAAAAACTGTTTTTT. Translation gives CASSVQGREKLFF.

The CDR3 is CSVEDLISSYNEQFF. CDR3 DNA sequence: TGCAGCGTTGAAGATCTTATCAGCTCCTACAATGAGCAGTTCTTC. The V call is TRBV29-1, the J call TRBJ2-1, with D unclear. This CDR3 spans 15 amino acids. The V end lost 0 bases, the J end lost 0 bases, and 9 bases lay between the germline ends. Per the germline V gene, CDR1 is SQVTM and CDR2 is ANQGSEA.

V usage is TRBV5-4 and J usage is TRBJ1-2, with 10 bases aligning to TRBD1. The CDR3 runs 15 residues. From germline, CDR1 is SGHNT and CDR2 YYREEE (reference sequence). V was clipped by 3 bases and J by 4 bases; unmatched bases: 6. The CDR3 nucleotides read TGTGCCAGCAGCTGGGGGGGGACAGGGGTCTATGGCTACACCTTC. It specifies CASSWGGTGVYGYTF.

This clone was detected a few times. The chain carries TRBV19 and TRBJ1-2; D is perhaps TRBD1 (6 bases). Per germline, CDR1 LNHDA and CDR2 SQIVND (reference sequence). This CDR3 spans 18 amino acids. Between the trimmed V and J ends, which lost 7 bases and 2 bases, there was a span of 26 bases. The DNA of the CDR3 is TGTGCCAGTACCCCGAGGACAGTCGGGGTCGGGGAAAACTATGGCTACACCTTC. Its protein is CASTPRTVGVGENYGYTF. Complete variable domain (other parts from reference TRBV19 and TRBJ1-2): DGGITQSPKYLFRKEGQNVTLSCEQNLNHDAMYWYRQDPGQGLRLIYYSQIVNDFQKGDIAEGYSVSREKKESFPLTVTSAQKNPTAFYLCASTPRTVGVGENYGYTFGSGTRLTVV.

The CDR3 DNA reads as TGTGCCAGCAGTGACCCGGACAGGGTCACTCAGCCCCAGCATTTT. As protein: CASSDPDRVTQPQHF. The rearrangement uses TRBV2 and TRBJ1-5; TRBD1 matches 8 bases. After removal of 3 bases from V and 6 bases from J, the junction contained 7 bases not matched to a gene. The CDR3 is made up of 15 amino acids. Germline CDR1 reads SNHLY; CDR2 reads FYNNEI.

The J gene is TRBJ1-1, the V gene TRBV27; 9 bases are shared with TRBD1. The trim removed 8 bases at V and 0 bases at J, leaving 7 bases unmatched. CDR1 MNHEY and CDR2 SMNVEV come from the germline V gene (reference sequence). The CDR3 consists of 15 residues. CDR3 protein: CASGGQGKMNTEAFF. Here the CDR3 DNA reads TGTGCCAGCGGCGGACAGGGGAAAATGAACACTGAAGCTTTCTTT.

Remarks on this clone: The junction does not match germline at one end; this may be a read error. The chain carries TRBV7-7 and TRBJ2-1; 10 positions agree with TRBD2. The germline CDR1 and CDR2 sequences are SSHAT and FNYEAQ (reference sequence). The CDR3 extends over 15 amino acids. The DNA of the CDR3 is TGTGCTAGCAGCCCCACTAGCGGGATTATGGATGAGCAGTTCTTC. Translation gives CASSPTSGIMDEQFF.

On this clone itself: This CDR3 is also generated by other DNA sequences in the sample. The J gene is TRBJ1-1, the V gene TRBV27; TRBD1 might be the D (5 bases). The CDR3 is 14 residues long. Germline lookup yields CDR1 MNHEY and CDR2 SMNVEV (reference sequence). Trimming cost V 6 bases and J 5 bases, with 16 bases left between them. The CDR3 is CASSLSTGGTEAFF. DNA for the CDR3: TGTGCCAGCAGCCTCTCTACAGGAGGGACTGAAGCTTTCTTT.

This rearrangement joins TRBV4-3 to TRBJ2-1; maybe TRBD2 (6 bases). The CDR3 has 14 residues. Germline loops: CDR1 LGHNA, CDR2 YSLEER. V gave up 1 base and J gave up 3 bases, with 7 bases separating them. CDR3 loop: CASSQGGDYNEQFF. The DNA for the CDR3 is TGCGCCAGCAGCCAAGGGGGGGACTACAATGAGCAGTTCTTC.